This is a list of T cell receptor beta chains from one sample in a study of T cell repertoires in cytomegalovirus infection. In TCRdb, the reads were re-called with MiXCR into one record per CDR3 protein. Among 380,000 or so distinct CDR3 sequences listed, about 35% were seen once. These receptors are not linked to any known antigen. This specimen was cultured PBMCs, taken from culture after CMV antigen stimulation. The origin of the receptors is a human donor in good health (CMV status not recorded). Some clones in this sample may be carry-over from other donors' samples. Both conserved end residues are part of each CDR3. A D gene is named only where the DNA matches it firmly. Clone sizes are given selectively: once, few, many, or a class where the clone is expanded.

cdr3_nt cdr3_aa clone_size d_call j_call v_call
TGCGCCAGCAGCCAAGAAGGTCGGGGGGCAGGCGATACGCAGTATTTT CASSQEGRGAGDTQYF once . TRBJ2-3 TRBV4-1
TGTGCCAGCAGCTTAGGGGCCGGGCGGTTGCACTTC CASSLGAGRLHF . . TRBJ2-4 TRBV11-3
TGTGCCAGCAGTCCCCAGCGGACAGTCTCTGAAGCTTTCTTT CASSPQRTVSEAFF many . TRBJ1-1 TRBV6-1
TGCGCCAGCAGCCAAGGCGGAGGGGCATTGACTGAAGCTTTCTTT CASSQGGGALTEAFF few . TRBJ1-1 TRBV4-3
TGTGCCAGCAGCGCCGGGGGGAGCACAGATACGCAGTATTTT CASSAGGSTDTQYF many TRBD2 TRBJ2-3 TRBV7-2
TGTGCTAGCAGCTTAGGGACTAGCGGGATGTTAGGGGGCAATGAGCAGTTCTTC CASSLGTSGMLGGNEQFF few TRBD2 TRBJ2-1 TRBV7-6
TGTGCCACCGCAGCGGGACTGACGGGAGTAGAGCCCCAGCATTTT CATAAGLTGVEPQHF . . TRBJ1-5 TRBV10-3
TGTGCCAGTAGTATTACCCCACGAGCCACCTCTGGAAACACCATATATTTT CASSITPRATSGNTIYF once . TRBJ1-3 TRBV19
TGTGCCACCAGCAGAGTGAAGGGATACAATGAGCAGTTCTTC CATSRVKGYNEQFF . . TRBJ2-1 TRBV15
TGTGCCTGGAGTCCAGTAGGGGGTACAGATACGCAGTATTTT CAWSPVGGTDTQYF . . TRBJ2-3 TRBV30
TGTGCCAGCAGCTTTCCGGGCACATACACTGAAGCTTTCTTT CASSFPGTYTEAFF . . TRBJ1-1 TRBV7-2
TGTGCCAGTCGGAGACCGGGAGCGTACGAGCAGTACTTC CASRRPGAYEQYF . . TRBJ2-7 TRBV6-2/TRBV6-3
TGTGCCAGTAGTCAACTAGCGGGAGGGCCCACCGGGGAGCTGTTTTTT CASSQLAGGPTGELFF . TRBD2 TRBJ2-2 TRBV19
TGTGCCAGCAGCCGGAGCGGTCCAGAGGCGGATGAGCAGTTCTTC CASSRSGPEADEQFF . . TRBJ2-1 TRBV7-9
TGTGCCAGCAGTTTCGTTCGCGCAGGCTCGATGGGGGAGCTGTTTTTT CASSFVRAGSMGELFF . . TRBJ2-2 TRBV28
TGCGCCAGCAGCGCCCAGCTGGATTTAAACACCGGGGAGCTGTTTTTT CASSAQLDLNTGELFF . . TRBJ2-2 TRBV5-1